Following are 10 T cell receptor beta chains from one sample sequenced in a study of CD8+ T cells in alopecia areata. Sequencing relied on a cDNA template that was reverse transcribed from extracted RNA. Sequencing used immunoSEQ multiplex PCR; TCRdb keeps in-frame clones, though not all of them. The repertoire holds about 250,000 clones, with 60% as singletons. The treatment: oral pan-JAK inhibitor, 5-10 mg twice daily. Specimen: CD4+ T cells sorted from blood, collected around week 54, from a patient treated with tofacitinib. The source is a human donor with alopecia areata.

This clone was detected only a few times. The CDR3 coding sequence is TGTGCCAGCAGCCCAGGAGTTGCAACTAATGAAAAACTGTTTTTT. The encoded protein is CASSPGVATNEKLFF. The chain is built from TRBV5-4 and TRBJ1-4; D ambiguous. V was trimmed by 4 bases and J by 0 bases, leaving 10 bases between them. CDR3 length: 15 residues. The germline gives CDR1 SGHNT, CDR2 YYREEE (reference sequence).

This chain links TRBV29-1 with TRBJ1-2; 8 bases map to TRBD1. Germline CDR1 reads SQVTM; CDR2 reads ANQGSEA. This CDR3 region has 14 residues. V lost 5 bases to trimming and J lost 2 bases; unmatched junction nucleotides: 7. The CDR3 nucleotides read TGCAGCGTTCAACAACAGGGGGTCAACTATGGCTACACCTTC. Translated: CSVQQQGVNYGYTF.

The chain combines TRBV30 with TRBJ2-5; unclear D gene. From germline, CDR1 is GTSNPN and CDR2 SVGIG (reference sequence). Trimming shortened V by 8 bases and J by 7 bases, and 5 bases separated the two germline ends. The CDR3 is made up of 8 amino acids. The DNA of the CDR3 is TGTGCCGTCGGGACCCAGTACTTC. Protein product: CAVGTQYF.

In its sample, this clone was seen a few times. The chain recombines TRBV2 with TRBJ2-5, with 8 bases aligning to TRBD2. The CDR3 contains 16 residues. Trimming removed 2 bases from V and 5 bases from J; junction bases left unmatched: 10. Germline CDR1 SNHLY, CDR2 FYNNEI. CDR3: CASSERTSGPWETQYF. The CDR3 nucleotides are TGTGCCAGCAGTGAAAGAACTAGCGGTCCGTGGGAGACCCAGTACTTC.

This clone has just a few counts. The sample carries other DNA sequences with the same CDR3. V is TRBV5-1 and J is TRBJ1-1, with a possible D match to TRBD1 (6 bases). The ends were cut back, 4 bases at V and 1 base at J, with 8 bases in the middle. From germline, CDR1 is SGHRS and CDR2 YFSETQ. This CDR3 has 13 residues. Here the CDR3 DNA reads TGCGCCAGCAGCCTGACAGGGAACACTGAAGCTTTCTTT. As protein: CASSLTGNTEAFF. Variable domain in full (rest from reference TRBV5-1 and TRBJ1-1): KAGVTQTPRYLIKTRGQQVTLSCSPISGHRSVSWYQQTPGQGLQFLFEYFSETQRNKGNFPGRFSGRQFSNSRSEMNVSTLELGDSALYLCASSLTGNTEAFFGQGTRLTVV.

The table lists this clone with a few counts. The chain combines TRBV5-4 with TRBJ1-2; possible D gene TRBD1, 6 bases. Germline CDR1 is SGHNT and CDR2 is YYREEE (reference sequence). V lost 1 base and J lost 4, with 14 bases in between. This CDR3 is 15 amino acids long. The CDR3 DNA reads TGTGCCAGCAGCTTGCCTGTGGGGGGCGGCTATGGCTACACCTTC. Encoded protein: CASSLPVGGGYGYTF.

CDR3 sequence: CASSGRGLPGTQYF. CDR3 coding DNA: TGTGCCAGCAGTGGGAGGGGGCTACCGGGGACCCAGTACTTC. The rearrangement links TRBV6-1 to TRBJ2-5, with a tentative D call TRBD1 (7 bases). This CDR3 spans 14 amino acids. Germline lookup yields CDR1 MNHNS and CDR2 SASEGT. V lost 4 bases and J 7 bases, leaving 16 bases between the germline ends.

The gene calls are TRBV5-6 and TRBJ2-7; maybe TRBD1 (6 bases). The CDR3 is made up of 13 amino acids. Per the germline V gene, CDR1 is SGHDT and CDR2 is YYEEEE. The DNA of the CDR3 is TGTGTGAATGGACAGTCTCCTTCCTACGAGCAGTACTTC. Protein: CVNGQSPSYEQYF.

This clone was picked up one time. The gene calls are TRBV6-6 and TRBJ1-2, with D unclear. V was trimmed by 6 bases and J by 6 bases, leaving 17 bases between them. This CDR3 contains 14 residues. Germline values: CDR1 MNHNY, CDR2 SVGAGI (reference sequence). CDR3 nucleotides: TGTGCCAGCAGGGAGGCCCTCTTTTTGGATGGCTACACCTTC. Its protein product is CASREALFLDGYTF.

The chain recombines TRBV5-1 with TRBJ2-2; D gene uncertain. CDR3 length equals 15 residues. V gave up 4 bases and J gave up 3 bases, with 13 bases separating them. Per germline, CDR1 SGHRS and CDR2 YFSETQ. For the CDR3, the DNA is TGCGCCAGCAGCCGGACGAATACCGACACCGGGGAGCTGTTTTTT. Its translation is CASSRTNTDTGELFF. The variable domain in full, completed from reference TRBV5-1 and TRBJ2-2, reads KAGVTQTPRYLIKTRGQQVTLSCSPISGHRSVSWYQQTPGQGLQFLFEYFSETQRNKGNFPGRFSGRQFSNSRSEMNVSTLELGDSALYLCASSRTNTDTGELFFGEGSRLTVL.